This T cell receptor (beta chain) was observed in a study of CD8 T cells in ankylosing spondylitis. This CDR3 is built from 14 residues. V dropped 4 bases and J dropped 5 bases, with 13 bases sitting between them. CDR1 is PRHDT and CDR2 is FYEKMQ in the germline V gene (reference sequence). This clonotype came up a few times. Its antigen remains unknown. Overall study findings and caveats: Apparently characteristic of ankylosing spondylitis blood was a TCR beta motif (about 8 highly homologous variants).

In TCRdb, the 5' RACE reads were re-called with MiXCR into one record per CDR3 protein. The table shows 500,000 to 550,000 distinct CDR3 sequences, with approximately 11% occurring only once. J is TRBJ2-3 and V is TRBV13, with D possibly being TRBD2 (6 bases). The clonotype originates from a male donor with ankylosing spondylitis. The sample consisted of blood, either unsorted or a sorted T cell fraction (not recorded which). The CDR3: CASSSPGEGDTQYF. In DNA form, the CDR3 reads TGTGCCAGCAGCTCGCCGGGGGAAGGAGATACGCAGTATTTT.